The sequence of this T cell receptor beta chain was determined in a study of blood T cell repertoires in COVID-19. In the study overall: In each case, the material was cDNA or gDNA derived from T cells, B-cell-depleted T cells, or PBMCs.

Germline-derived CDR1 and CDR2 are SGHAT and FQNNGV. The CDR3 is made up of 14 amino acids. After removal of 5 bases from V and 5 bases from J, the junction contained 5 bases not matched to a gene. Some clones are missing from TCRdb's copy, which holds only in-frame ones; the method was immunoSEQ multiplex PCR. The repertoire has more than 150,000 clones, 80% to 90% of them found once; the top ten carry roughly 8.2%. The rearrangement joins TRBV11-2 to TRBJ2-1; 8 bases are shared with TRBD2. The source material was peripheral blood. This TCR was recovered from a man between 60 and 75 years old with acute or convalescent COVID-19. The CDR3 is CASSLSGTHNEQFF. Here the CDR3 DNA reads TGTGCCAGCAGCCTTAGCGGGACCCACAATGAGCAGTTCTTC.